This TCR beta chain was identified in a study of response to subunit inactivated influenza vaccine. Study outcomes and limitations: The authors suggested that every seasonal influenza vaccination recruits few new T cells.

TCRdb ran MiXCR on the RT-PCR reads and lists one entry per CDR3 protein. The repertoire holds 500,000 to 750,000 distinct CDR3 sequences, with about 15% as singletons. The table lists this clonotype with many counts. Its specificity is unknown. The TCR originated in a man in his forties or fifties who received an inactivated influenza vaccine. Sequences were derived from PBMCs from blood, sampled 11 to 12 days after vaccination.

CDR3 sequence (DNA): TGCGCCAGCAGCTTGGGACAGGGGATGCGTGGTGAAAAACTGTTTTTT. This encodes CASSLGQGMRGEKLFF. The chain couples TRBV5-1 to TRBJ1-4, with 8 bases fitting TRBD1. Germline V gene data show CDR1 as SGHRS and CDR2 as YFSETQ. The CDR3 runs to 16 residues. V gave up 0 bases and J gave up 7 bases; unmatched junction bases: 8.